The clone carrying this T cell receptor beta chain was picked up a small number of times. The antigen remains unidentified. The sample originates from a study of T cells after yellow fever vaccination. Study-wide findings and caveats: Booster samples showed a return of most primary-vaccination clones (under 97% CD4, 88% CD8). FACS-sorted repertoires could contain abundant clonotypes contaminating from the bulk population. A secondary response was less intense yet reached its peak sooner, at day 5 versus 15.

Template switching with 5'RACE generated the TCR cDNA and added a universal primer site and UMIs. TCRdb used MiXCR to reprocess the 5' RACE reads, holding one entry per CDR3 protein. The table has approximately 600,000 distinct CDR3 sequences, roughly an eighth seen once. V lost 2 bases and J 2 bases, leaving 17 bases between the germline ends. The germline gives CDR1 KGHDR, CDR2 SFDVKD. The CDR3 totals 17 residues. Here the sequenced sample was PBMCs, taken on the day of the yellow fever booster vaccination. This chain links TRBV24-1 with TRBJ1-2; D gene unclear. The clonotype originates from a man aged 25-45 years who received the YFV17D yellow fever vaccine. CDR3 loop: CATSDSAISTSNYGYTF. The DNA for the CDR3 is TGTGCCACCAGTGATTCGGCCATCAGCACTTCAAACTATGGCTACACCTTC.